What follows are 28 T cell receptor beta chains derived from one specimen sequenced in a study of blood T cells in healthy people across ages. Using a J-beta primer mix together with a sample-barcoded 5' primer, a second PCR was run for roughly 6 to 11 cycles. TCRdb re-analysed the 5' RACE reads in MiXCR, keeping a single row per CDR3 protein. This sample yields around 1.5 million distinct CDR3 sequences, of which 59% are seen a single time; 5.5% to 8% belongs to the top ten. Sequencing used blood. These receptors all stem from a young man in good health.

The chain links TRBV2 to TRBJ1-2, with 11 bases fitting TRBD1. Per germline, CDR1 SNHLY and CDR2 FYNNEI. Unmatched junction bases numbered 11, after V lost 4 bases and J lost 4 bases. The CDR3 spans 17 residues. CDR3: CASSVHLGDRGIYGYTF. The DNA of the CDR3 is TGTGCCAGCAGTGTCCACCTTGGGGACAGGGGGATCTATGGCTACACCTTC.

This clonotype was seen a single time. The chain combines TRBV2 with TRBJ1-3, with D unresolved. V shed 0 bases and J shed 0 bases, with 3 bases lying between them. From germline, CDR1 is SNHLY and CDR2 FYNNEI. The CDR3 spans 14 residues. CDR3 region: CASSEADSGNTIYF. For the CDR3, the DNA is TGTGCCAGCAGTGAAGCCGACTCTGGAAACACCATATATTTT.

This clonotype was seen only once. This rearrangement joins TRBV18 to TRBJ2-3; no firm D call. Germline V gene lookup returns CDR1 KGHSH and CDR2 LQKENI. V dropped 1 base and J dropped 0 bases, with 8 bases sitting between them. CDR3 length: 15 residues. CDR3 DNA sequence: TGTGCCAGCTCACCACAGTCTTTGAGCACAGATACGCAGTATTTT. Translation gives CASSPQSLSTDTQYF.

The CDR3 loop reads CASRAGWMNTEAFF. The CDR3 bases are TGTGCCAGCAGGGCAGGGTGGATGAACACTGAAGCTTTCTTT. This chain uses TRBV13 with TRBJ1-1, with D tentatively TRBD1 (5 bases). The CDR3 sequence is 14 residues long. With 6 bases removed from V and 0 bases from J, the gap between germline ends came to 11 bases. Germline V gives CDR1 PRHDT, CDR2 FYEKMQ (reference sequence).

This clonotype was counted between two and nine times. The chain recombines TRBV6-6 with TRBJ1-5, with D maybe TRBD1 (5 bases). The CDR3 totals 13 residues. V lost 6 bases, J lost 7 bases, and 13 bases lay in between. Germline loops: CDR1 MNHNY, CDR2 SVGAGI (reference sequence). CDR3 in amino acids: CASSIGTDQPQHF. As DNA, the CDR3 is TGTGCCAGCAGCATCGGGACGGACCAGCCCCAGCATTTT.

The rearrangement joins TRBV5-1 to TRBJ2-5; TRBD2 matches at 10 bases. V trimming: 0 bases; J trimming: 11 bases; junction bases outside the gene matches: 7. This CDR3 comprises 14 residues. CDR1 SGHRS and CDR2 YFSETQ come from the germline V gene. Written as DNA, the CDR3 is TGCGCCAGCAGCTTGGGTCTAGCGGGGGAACTTCAGTACTTC. Residues: CASSLGLAGELQYF.

V usage is TRBV7-2 and J usage is TRBJ2-7; maybe TRBD1 (6 bases). Germline lookup yields CDR1 SGHTA and CDR2 FQGNSA. The CDR3 is 14 amino acids. Trimming took 0 bases from V and 6 from J, leaving 12 bases between them. Written as DNA, the CDR3 is TGTGCCAGCAGCTTAGCGTACACAGGGAGCGAGCAGTACTTC. The encoded protein is CASSLAYTGSEQYF.

The chain uses TRBV29-1 and TRBJ2-1; 10 bases match TRBD2. From germline, CDR1 is SQVTM and CDR2 ANQGSEA. CDR3 size: 15 residues. V trimming: 6 bases; J trimming: 7 bases; junction bases outside the gene matches: 12. The CDR3 is CSVQMASGRANEQFF. CDR3 nucleotides: TGCAGCGTCCAAATGGCCAGCGGGAGGGCTAATGAGCAGTTCTTC.

V usage is TRBV7-8 and J usage is TRBJ2-7; possibly TRBD1 for D (6 bases). The CDR3 spans 14 residues. Trimming left V 6 bases short and J 3 bases short, with 15 bases between. The germline CDR1 and CDR2 sequences are SGHVS and FQNEAQ. For the CDR3, the DNA is TGTGCCAGCAGAAACCGGGACAAAGTCTACGAGCAGTACTTC. Protein product: CASRNRDKVYEQYF.

This chain joins TRBV20-1 and TRBJ2-2, with D possibly matching TRBD2 (7 bases). V lost 1 base and J 0 bases, leaving 18 bases between the germline ends. CDR3 size: 18 residues. Germline loops: CDR1 DFQATT, CDR2 SNEGSKA (reference sequence). The CDR3 here is CSARVVGGGVANTGELFF. CDR3 sequence (DNA): TGCAGTGCTAGAGTGGTTGGAGGGGGGGTCGCGAACACCGGGGAGCTGTTTTTT.

The chain uses TRBV24-1 and TRBJ2-2; D gene ambiguous. Germline V CDR1 and CDR2: KGHDR, SFDVKD. This CDR3 is 11 amino acids long. V dropped 9 bases and J dropped 2 bases, with 3 bases sitting between them. CDR3 loop: CATENTGELFF. CDR3 DNA sequence: TGTGCCACCGAAAACACCGGGGAGCTGTTTTTT.

The chain uses TRBV28 and TRBJ1-4, with D uncertain. Germline V gives CDR1 MDHEN, CDR2 SYDVKM. This CDR3 is 15 amino acids long. Trimming left V 1 base short and J 0 bases short, with 6 bases between. The CDR3 DNA sequence: TGTGCCAGCAGTTTATTAACAGCAACTAATGAAAAACTGTTTTTT. It codes for CASSLLTATNEKLFF.

The chain links TRBV15 to TRBJ2-5; 8 bases agree with TRBD2. The CDR3 contains 15 residues. Losses at the gene ends were 3 bases for V and 11 bases for J; bases not matched to a gene: 14. Looked up from germline, CDR1 is LNHNV and CDR2 is YYDKDF (reference sequence). The DNA of the CDR3 is TGTGCCACCAGCAGTACCGGGACTAGATCGGGTGAGCAGTACTTC. This encodes CATSSTGTRSGEQYF. The full variable domain, in which reference TRBV15 and TRBJ2-5 provide the parts outside the CDR3, is DAMVIQNPRYQVTQFGKPVTLSCSQTLNHNVMYWYQQKSSQAPKLLFHYYDKDFNNEADTPDNFQSRRPNTSFCFLDIRSPGLGDTAMYLCATSSTGTRSGEQYFGPGTRLLVL.

This clonotype was counted a few times. This sequence joins TRBV12-3 or TRBV12-4 and TRBJ2-7; D is uncertain. The CDR3 loop spans 13 amino acids. The ends were cut back, 8 bases at V and 2 bases at J, with 13 bases in the middle. CDR3 loop: CASSSTRAYEQYF. The CDR3 nucleotides are TGTGCCAGCTCATCAACCCGAGCCTACGAGCAGTACTTC.

This clonotype was seen once. J is TRBJ2-3 and V is TRBV18; D is unclear. V was pared by 3 bases and J by 0 bases, with 10 bases between. This CDR3 is built from 15 residues. Germline CDR1 and CDR2: KGHSH and LQKENI. CDR3 residues: CASSPTESSTDTQYF. CDR3 sequence (DNA): TGTGCCAGCTCACCCACGGAATCTAGCACAGATACGCAGTATTTT.

The J gene is TRBJ2-5, the V gene TRBV5-1; TRBD2 matches 14 bases. CDR3 length: 16 residues. The V gene's germline CDR1 is SGHRS and CDR2 YFSETQ. V dropped 0 bases and J dropped 11; count of bases not matched to a gene: 9. The CDR3 region is CASSLAGTSGGHEQYF. The CDR3 region has the DNA TGCGCCAGCAGCTTGGCCGGGACTAGCGGGGGACATGAGCAGTACTTC.

This clonotype has just one count. A read error may account for a junction end that differs from germline. The V call is TRBV29-1, the J call TRBJ2-5; weak D call: TRBD2 (6 bases). CDR1 SQVTM and CDR2 ANQGSEA come from the germline V gene. CDR3 length equals 12 residues. The CDR3 protein is CGVLTGEETQYF. In DNA form, the CDR3 reads TGCGGCGTACTGACGGGAGAAGAGACCCAGTACTTC.

In nucleotides, the CDR3 is TGCAGTGCTAGGGACCCGGGACAGGGACGTAGGGAGCAGTACTTC. Translation gives CSARDPGQGRREQYF. The chain is built from TRBV20-1 and TRBJ2-5; 9 bases map to TRBD1. CDR3 length: 15 amino acids. V lost 3 bases, J lost 11 bases, and 16 bases stayed unmatched. CDR1 is DFQATT, CDR2 SNEGSKA, per germline (reference sequence).

The chain carries TRBV28 and TRBJ2-1; TRBD2 aligns across 8 bases. The germline CDR1 and CDR2 sequences are MDHEN and SYDVKM. V was clipped by 4 bases and J by 6 bases; unmatched bases: 11. The CDR3 runs 16 residues. The CDR3 reads CASSSLFREGRNEQFF. For the CDR3, the DNA is TGTGCCAGCAGTTCCCTTTTCCGGGAGGGCCGCAATGAGCAGTTCTTC.

For this clonotype: A read error may be the cause here, since a much bigger clone is one base away. The chain combines TRBV9 with TRBJ1-2; tentatively, D is TRBD1 (5 bases). The CDR3 consists of 12 residues. Looked up from germline, CDR1 is SGDLS and CDR2 is YYNGEE. Trimming removed 3 bases at V and 5 bases at J, with 8 bases between. The CDR3 protein is CASSAGGYGYTF. CDR3 DNA sequence: TGTGCCAGCAGCGCCGGGGGGTATGGCTACACCTTC. Drawing the rest from reference TRBV9 and TRBJ1-2, the complete variable domain is DSGVTQTPKHLITATGQRVTLRCSPRSGDLSVYWYQQSLDQGLQFLIQYYNGEERAKGNILERFSAQQFPDLHSELNLSSLELGDSALYFCASSAGGYGYTFGSGTRLTVV.

V usage is TRBV2 and J usage is TRBJ2-2; D gene unclear. This CDR3 has 12 residues. Between the trimmed V and J ends, which lost 6 bases and 4 bases, there was a span of 6 bases. Looked up from germline, CDR1 is SNHLY and CDR2 is FYNNEI. CDR3 residues: CASRSRTGELFF. The CDR3 DNA follows: TGTGCCAGCAGATCCCGCACCGGGGAGCTGTTTTTT.

This clonotype was observed a few times. This rearrangement joins TRBV20-1 to TRBJ2-3; 10 positions match TRBD1. Germline CDR1 DFQATT, CDR2 SNEGSKA (reference sequence). The CDR3 totals 15 residues. With V trimmed by 3 bases and J by 4 bases, 7 bases remained unmatched. The CDR3, as DNA: TGCAGTGCTAGGTATCCGGGACAGGGGTCAGATACGCAGTATTTT. It encodes CSARYPGQGSDTQYF.

The chain has TRBV20-1 and TRBJ2-7; a weak D match, TRBD1 (6 bases). Germline-derived CDR1 and CDR2 are DFQATT and SNEGSKA (reference sequence). Trimming shortened V by 5 bases and J by 6 bases, and 17 bases separated the two germline ends. The CDR3 loop spans 13 amino acids. CDR3 in amino acids: CSAWDRGQSEQYF. CDR3 DNA: TGCAGTGCTTGGGACCGAGGACAGTCCGAGCAGTACTTC.

The chain joins TRBV2 to TRBJ1-4; D is unclear. Germline values: CDR1 SNHLY, CDR2 FYNNEI. The CDR3 is 16 amino acids. Trimming removed 11 bases from V and 0 bases from J, with 19 bases in between. Here the CDR3 reads CAGSERFLATNEKLFF. The CDR3 DNA reads as TGTGCCGGGTCTGAGCGTTTTCTTGCAACTAATGAAAAACTGTTTTTT.

V is TRBV28 and J is TRBJ1-4; D is unclear. The CDR3 totals 13 residues. With 8 bases removed from V and 0 bases from J, the gap between germline ends came to 7 bases. Germline loops: CDR1 MDHEN, CDR2 SYDVKM. The CDR3: CASRKSTNEKLFF. The CDR3 DNA sequence: TGTGCCAGCCGGAAATCAACTAATGAAAAACTGTTTTTT.

This rearrangement joins TRBV18 to TRBJ2-6, with D possibly called TRBD1 or TRBD2 (5 bases each). Germline V CDR1 and CDR2: KGHSH, LQKENI. There are 16 residues in the CDR3. Trimming took off 3 bases at V and 2 bases at J, with 11 bases between the two ends. The CDR3 DNA reads TGTGCCAGCTCACCGACAAGGGGAGCTGGGGCCAACGTCCTGACTTTC. Translating it yields CASSPTRGAGANVLTF.

The chain uses TRBV4-1 and TRBJ1-1, with D possibly TRBD1 on 5 matching bases. Trimming removed 0 bases at V and 0 bases at J, with 11 bases between. This CDR3 is 16 amino acids long. Germline V gene lookup returns CDR1 MGHRA and CDR2 YSYEKL. The CDR3 reads CASSQDPGRVNTEAFF. CDR3 bases: TGCGCCAGCAGCCAAGATCCGGGCAGGGTGAACACTGAAGCTTTCTTT.

The V call is TRBV20-1, the J call TRBJ2-1, with D tentatively TRBD2 (6 bases). From germline, CDR1 is DFQATT and CDR2 SNEGSKA (reference sequence). This CDR3 is built from 14 residues. Trimming pared 1 base from V and 1 base from J, leaving 8 bases between. DNA of the CDR3: TGCAGTGCTAGAGGCGGGATTTCCTACAATGAGCAGTTCTTC. This sequence encodes CSARGGISYNEQFF.